The T cell receptor (beta chain) under discussion was sequenced for a study of blood T cell repertoires in COVID-19. In the study overall: Researchers got acute and convalescent COVID-19 samples from the United States, Italy and Spain. The cDNA or gDNA used as material had been derived from T cells, B-cell-depleted T cells, or PBMCs.

Original methodology: Researchers report that nucleated cell counts were estimated from reference gene primer amplification. TCRdb's table, derived via immunoSEQ multiplex PCR, lists solely in-frame clones and lacks some. D and trimming come from the DNA, and the V and J calls and clone size come from that table. Of under 300,000 clones in the sample, roughly 90% were seen once. CDR3 length: 16 residues. The V end was cut by 1 base, the J end by 0 bases, with 13 bases between. Per the germline V gene, CDR1 is SGHRS and CDR2 is YFSETQ. The rearrangement links TRBV5-1 to TRBJ1-1, with D unclear. The sequence was collected from a man aged 45 to 65 with acute or convalescent COVID-19. The sample comprised peripheral blood. The CDR3 here is CASSLQATYMNTEAFF. DNA of the CDR3: TGCGCCAGCAGCTTGCAGGCCACTTACATGAACACTGAAGCTTTCTTT.